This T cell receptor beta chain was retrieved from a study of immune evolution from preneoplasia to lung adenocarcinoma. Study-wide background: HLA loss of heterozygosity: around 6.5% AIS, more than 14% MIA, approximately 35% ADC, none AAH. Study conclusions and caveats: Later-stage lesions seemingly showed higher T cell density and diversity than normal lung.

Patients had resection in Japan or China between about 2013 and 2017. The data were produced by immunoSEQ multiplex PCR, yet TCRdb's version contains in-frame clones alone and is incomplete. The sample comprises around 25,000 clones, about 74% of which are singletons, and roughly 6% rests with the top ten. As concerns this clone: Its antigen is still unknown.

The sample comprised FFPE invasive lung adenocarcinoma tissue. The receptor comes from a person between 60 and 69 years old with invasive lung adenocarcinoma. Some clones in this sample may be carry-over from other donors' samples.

The CDR3 DNA is TGTGCCAGCAGTGGGTTCAGGGTTGGCTACACCTTC. This encodes CASSGFRVGYTF. This chain links TRBV25-1 with TRBJ1-2; possible D gene TRBD1, 5 bases. Germline V CDR1 and CDR2: MGHDK, SYGVNS. This CDR3 is 12 amino acids long. The V end was cut by 4 bases, the J end by 7 bases, with 10 bases between.